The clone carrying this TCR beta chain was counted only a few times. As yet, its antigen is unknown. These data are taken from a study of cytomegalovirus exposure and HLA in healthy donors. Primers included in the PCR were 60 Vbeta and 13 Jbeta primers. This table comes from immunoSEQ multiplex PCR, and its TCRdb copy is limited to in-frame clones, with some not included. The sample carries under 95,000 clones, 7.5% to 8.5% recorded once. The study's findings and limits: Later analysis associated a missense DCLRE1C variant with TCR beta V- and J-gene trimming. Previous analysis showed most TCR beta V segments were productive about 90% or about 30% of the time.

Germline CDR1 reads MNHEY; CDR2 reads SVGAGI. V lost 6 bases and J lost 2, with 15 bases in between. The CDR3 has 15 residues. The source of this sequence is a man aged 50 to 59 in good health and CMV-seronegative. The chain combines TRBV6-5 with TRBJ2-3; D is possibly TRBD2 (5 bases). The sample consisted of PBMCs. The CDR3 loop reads CASSSQRILTDTQYF. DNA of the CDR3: TGTGCCAGCAGCTCTCAGCGGATACTCACAGATACGCAGTATTTT.